These 7 T cell receptor beta chains came from one sample sequenced in a study of CD8+ T cells in alopecia areata. The sequencing template was cDNA reverse transcribed from extracted RNA. Only in-frame clones appear in the TCRdb table, and some are missing; sequencing was by immunoSEQ multiplex PCR. The profile covers more than 90,000 clones, with roughly 66% appearing a single time and around 3% taken by the ten largest. Material for sequencing was CD4+ T cells sorted from blood. The receptor set was obtained from a human donor in good health.

This clone was seen a single time. The rearrangement links TRBV25-1 to TRBJ1-2; no firm D call. CDR1 MGHDK and CDR2 SYGVNS come from the germline V gene. CDR3 length equals 13 residues. V shed 2 bases and J shed 8 bases, with 12 bases lying between them. The CDR3 bases are TGTGCCAGCAGTGAAGAACAGTTTCGGGGCTACACCTTC. It yields the protein CASSEEQFRGYTF.

This clone was counted only a few times. The chain links TRBV30 to TRBJ2-7; perhaps TRBD2 as D (5 bases). The CDR3 has 11 residues. Deletions cut 4 bases from V and 6 bases from J, with 10 bases between. CDR1 is GTSNPN and CDR2 is SVGIG in the germline V gene (reference sequence). CDR3 in amino acids: CAWILAAEQYF. The CDR3 DNA follows: TGTGCCTGGATTCTAGCAGCCGAGCAGTACTTC.

The rearrangement uses TRBV7-3 and TRBJ2-1; no clear D. V gave up 5 bases and J gave up 8 bases, with 10 bases separating them. Germline CDR1 is SGHTA and CDR2 is FQGTGA. The CDR3 spans 12 residues. The CDR3 coding sequence is TGTGCCAGCAGCCAACCCCAGGATGAGCAGTTCTTC. Translation: CASSQPQDEQFF.

This clone was seen only a few times. V usage is TRBV30 and J usage is TRBJ2-5, with 13 bases aligning to TRBD2. Germline-derived CDR1 and CDR2 are GTSNPN and SVGIG (reference sequence). V was clipped by 1 base and J by 2 bases; unmatched bases: 1. There are 15 residues in the CDR3. The chain's CDR3 is CAWSGLAGGQETQYF. In DNA form, the CDR3 reads TGTGCCTGGAGTGGACTAGCGGGGGGTCAAGAGACCCAGTACTTC.

This clone occurred a few times. The chain employs TRBV6-5 and TRBJ2-7; D possibly matches TRBD1 or TRBD2 (5 bases each). Trimming took 0 bases from V and 4 from J, leaving 16 bases between them. This CDR3 is built from 16 residues. Germline assignment: CDR1 MNHEY and CDR2 SVGAGI. CDR3 loop: CASSYSSGTKRYEQYF. Here the CDR3 DNA reads TGTGCCAGCAGTTACTCTTCCGGGACGAAAAGGTACGAGCAGTACTTC.

There are a few counts of this clone. This chain joins TRBV29-1 and TRBJ1-1; 9 bases are shared with TRBD1. The CDR3 covers 14 residues. Looked up from germline, CDR1 is SQVTM and CDR2 is ANQGSEA. J lost 1 base, V lost 6 bases, and 6 bases had no gene match. Here the CDR3 reads CSVADRGRNTEAFF. CDR3 DNA sequence: TGCAGCGTGGCGGACAGGGGACGGAACACTGAAGCTTTCTTT.

This clone has only one observation. The chain combines TRBV18 with TRBJ2-1; D unresolved. The germline V gene encodes CDR1 KGHSH and CDR2 LQKENI. This CDR3 spans 14 amino acids. The ends were cut back, 0 bases at V and 9 bases at J, with 12 bases in the middle. CDR3 nucleotides: TGTGCCAGCTCACCACCTTATGGGTCGGGTGAGCAGTTCTTC. It encodes CASSPPYGSGEQFF.